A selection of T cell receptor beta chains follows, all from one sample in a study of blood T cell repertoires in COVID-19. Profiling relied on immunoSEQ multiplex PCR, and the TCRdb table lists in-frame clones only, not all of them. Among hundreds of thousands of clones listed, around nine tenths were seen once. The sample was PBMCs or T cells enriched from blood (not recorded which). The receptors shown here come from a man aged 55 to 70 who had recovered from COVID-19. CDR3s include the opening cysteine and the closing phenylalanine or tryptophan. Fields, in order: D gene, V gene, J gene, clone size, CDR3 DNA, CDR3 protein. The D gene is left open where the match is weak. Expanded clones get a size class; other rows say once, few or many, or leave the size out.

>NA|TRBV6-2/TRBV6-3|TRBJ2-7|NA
TGTGCCAGCAGCCCCCTAGGAGGGAGGTACGAGCAGTACTTC
CASSPLGGRYEQYF
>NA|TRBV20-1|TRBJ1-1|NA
TGCAGTGCTAGGTCGTACACTGAAGCTTTCTTT
CSARSYTEAFF
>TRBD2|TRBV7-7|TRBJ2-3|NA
TGTGCTAGCAGCATAAGGGCGGGAGCGATTCCTAGCACAGATACGCAGTATTTT
CASSIRAGAIPSTDTQYF
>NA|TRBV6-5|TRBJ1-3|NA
TGTGCCAGCAGTTACTCGAAAGGGGCAGCTGGAAACACCATATATTTT
CASSYSKGAAGNTIYF
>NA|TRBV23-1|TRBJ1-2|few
TGCGCCAGCAGTCAGAACGTGAGAATGCTCTATGGCTACACCTTC
CASSQNVRMLYGYTF
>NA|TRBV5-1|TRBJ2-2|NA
TGCGCCAGCCGGAGGGAATTCAACACCGGGGAGCTGTTTTTT
CASRREFNTGELFF
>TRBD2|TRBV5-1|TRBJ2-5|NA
TGCGCCAGCAGCTTTACTAGCGGGAGTGAGACCCAGTACTTC
CASSFTSGSETQYF
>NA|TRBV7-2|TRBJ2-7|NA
TGTGCCAGCAGCTTAAAGAGGGGGGGGACCTTCCCCTACGAGCAGTACTTC
CASSLKRGGTFPYEQYF
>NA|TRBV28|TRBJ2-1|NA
TGTGCCAGCACCCGTCGCACTCCCGGTACTAACAATGAGCAGTTCTTC
CASTRRTPGTNNEQFF
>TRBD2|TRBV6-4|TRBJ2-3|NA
TGTGCCAGCAGTGAGCGGGAGACAGATACGCAGTATTTT
CASSERETDTQYF
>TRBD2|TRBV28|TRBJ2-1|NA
TGTGCCAGCAGTTTAAAGGGAGGGCCTCACCCCTACAATGAGCAGTTCTTC
CASSLKGGPHPYNEQFF
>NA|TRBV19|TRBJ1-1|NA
TGTGCCAGTAGTCCAATTTTGAACACTGAAGCTTTCTTT
CASSPILNTEAFF
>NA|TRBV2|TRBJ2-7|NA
TGTGCCAGCAGTGAAGGCCTAGCGAGAATCTACGAGCAGTACTTC
CASSEGLARIYEQYF
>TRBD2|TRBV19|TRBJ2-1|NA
TGTGCCAGTAGTATACGGGGGGGAGTATCCTACAATGAGCAGTTCTTC
CASSIRGGVSYNEQFF
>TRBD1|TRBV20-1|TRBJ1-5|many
TGCAGTGCTAGTAGGGGACAGCAGCATCAGCCCCAGCATTTT
CSASRGQQHQPQHF
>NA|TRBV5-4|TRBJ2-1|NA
TGTGCCAGCAGCCCTCAACTAGTAGTCCCCAATGAGCAGTTCTTC
CASSPQLVVPNEQFF
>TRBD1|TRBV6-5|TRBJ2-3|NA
TGTGCCAGCACCCGACAGGGGGCAGGCACAGATACGCAGTATTTT
CASTRQGAGTDTQYF
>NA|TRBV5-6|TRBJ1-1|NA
TGTGCCAGCAGCTTGTATCAGGGAACCGACGATGAAGCTTTCTTT
CASSLYQGTDDEAFF
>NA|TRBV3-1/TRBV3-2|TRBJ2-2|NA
TGTGCCAGCAGCCAATATCGGACAGACACCGGGGAGCTGTTTTTT
CASSQYRTDTGELFF
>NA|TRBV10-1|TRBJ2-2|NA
TGCGCCAGCAGTTGGTCCGGGAGCCTCTCCGGGGAGCTGTTTTTT
CASSWSGSLSGELFF
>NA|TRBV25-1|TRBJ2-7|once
TGTGCCAGCCTGAGGGGGGGCGCCGACGAGCAGTACTTC
CASLRGGADEQYF
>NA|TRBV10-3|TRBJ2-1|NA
TGTGCCATCAGTGGGGTGGGGAGCTCCTACAATGAGCAGTTCTTC
CAISGVGSSYNEQFF
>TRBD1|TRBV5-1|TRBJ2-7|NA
TGCGCCAGCAGCCCGCAGAGGACAGGGGGGTACGAGCAGTACTTC
CASSPQRTGGYEQYF
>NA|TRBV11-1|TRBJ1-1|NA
TGTGCCAGCAGCTTAGGACAGCCGCGGACTGAAGCTTTCTTT
CASSLGQPRTEAFF
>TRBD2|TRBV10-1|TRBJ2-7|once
TGCGCCAGCAGTGAGTCGAAGGCCCTAGCGGGAGTCCCCTACGAGCAGTACTTC
CASSESKALAGVPYEQYF
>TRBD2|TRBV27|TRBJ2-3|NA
TGTGCCAGCACCCCCGGACTTTCGACTAGCGCATCTAGCACTGATACGCAGTATTTT
CASTPGLSTSASSTDTQYF
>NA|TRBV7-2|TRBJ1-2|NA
TGTGCCAGCAGCTTAGGCTCCTCCGGGCAGGGATGGTATGGCTACACCTTC
CASSLGSSGQGWYGYTF
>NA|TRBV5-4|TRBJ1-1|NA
TGTGCCAGCAGCTTGGACAGCAACAAGGGGAAAGCTTTCTTT
CASSLDSNKGKAFF
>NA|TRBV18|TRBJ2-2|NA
TGTGCCAGCTCACCACCCTCTTCCGGGGAGCTGTTTTTT
CASSPPSSGELFF
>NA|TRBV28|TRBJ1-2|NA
TGTGCCAGCAGTTTGGCAGGACACGGAATCAGGAATGGCTACACCTTC
CASSLAGHGIRNGYTF
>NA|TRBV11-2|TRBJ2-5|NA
TGTGCCAGCAGCATCCTGGAGACCCAGTACTTC
CASSILETQYF
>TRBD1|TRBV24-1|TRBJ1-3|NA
TGTGCCACCAGTGACCCCAGACAGGGGTCGGGAAACACCATATATTTT
CATSDPRQGSGNTIYF
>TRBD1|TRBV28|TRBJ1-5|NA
TGTGCCAGCGGGGACAGGGACCTCTATAGCAATCAGCCCCAGCATTTT
CASGDRDLYSNQPQHF
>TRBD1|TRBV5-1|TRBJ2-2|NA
TGCGCCAGCAGCTTGGGACAGGGGGCTAAGGACACCGGGGAGCTGTTTTTT
CASSLGQGAKDTGELFF
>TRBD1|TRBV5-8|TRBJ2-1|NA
TGTGCCAGCAGCTCCGGGACAGGCTATTACAATGAGCAGTTCTTC
CASSSGTGYYNEQFF
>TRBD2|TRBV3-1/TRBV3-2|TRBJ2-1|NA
TGTGCCAGCAGCCGACTAGCGGGAGGGCCGAATGAGCAGTTCTTC
CASSRLAGGPNEQFF
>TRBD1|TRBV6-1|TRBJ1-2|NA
TGTGCCAGCAGTGAAGGTGGGACAGGGTACTATGGCTACACCTTC
CASSEGGTGYYGYTF
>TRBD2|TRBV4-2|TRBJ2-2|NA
TGTGCCAGCAGCCAAGAAGGACTAGCGGGACTCTGGAACACCGGGGAGCTGTTTTTT
CASSQEGLAGLWNTGELFF
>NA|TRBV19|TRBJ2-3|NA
TGTGCCAGTAGTATCCTCGGGGGAGATACGCAGTATTTT
CASSILGGDTQYF
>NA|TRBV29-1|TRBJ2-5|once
TGCAGCGTTGATAACGGGGATCAAGAGACCCAGTACTTC
CSVDNGDQETQYF
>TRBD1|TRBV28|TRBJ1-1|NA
TGTGCCAGCAGTATACCTCCAGGGGGCGGCACTGAAGCTTTCTTT
CASSIPPGGGTEAFF
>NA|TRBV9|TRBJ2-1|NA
TGTGCCAGCAGCGGTAGCGAGAGCTCCTACAATGAGCAGTTCTTC
CASSGSESSYNEQFF
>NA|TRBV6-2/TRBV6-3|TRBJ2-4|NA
TGTGCCAGCAGTTACTCGAGTGTCAAAATTCTAGCCAAAAACATTCAGTACTTC
CASSYSSVKILAKNIQYF
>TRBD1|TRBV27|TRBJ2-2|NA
TGTGCCAGCACAGGACAGGGTATTGCCGGGGAGCTGTTTTTT
CASTGQGIAGELFF
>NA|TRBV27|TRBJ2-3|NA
TGTGCCAGCAGTTTTAGGGGGACAGATACGCAGTATTTT
CASSFRGTDTQYF
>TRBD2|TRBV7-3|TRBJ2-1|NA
TGTGCCAGCAGCACAGGACTAGCGGGAGGCAATGAGCAGTTCTTC
CASSTGLAGGNEQFF
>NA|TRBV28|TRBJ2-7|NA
TGTGCCAGCAACTCCCTAGGGGGACCCTCAACCTACGAGCAGTACTTC
CASNSLGGPSTYEQYF
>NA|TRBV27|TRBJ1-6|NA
TGTGCCAGCAGTTTTGGGAGGGGTAATAATTCACCCCTCCACTTT
CASSFGRGNNSPLHF
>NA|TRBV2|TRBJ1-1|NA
TGTGCCAGCAGGACAGATTTGAACACTGAAGCTTTCTTT
CASRTDLNTEAFF
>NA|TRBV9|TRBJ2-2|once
TGTGCCAGCAGTATTGGGCACCGTAACACCGGGGAGCTGTTTTTT
CASSIGHRNTGELFF
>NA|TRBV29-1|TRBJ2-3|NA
TGCAGCGTTGAAGATCCCGGGAGCTCGAATACGCAGTATTTT
CSVEDPGSSNTQYF
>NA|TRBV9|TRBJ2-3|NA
TGTGCCAGCAGCGCCAATCAGCGCGACTATCGCACAGATACGCAGTATTTT
CASSANQRDYRTDTQYF
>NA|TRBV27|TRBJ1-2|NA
TGTGCCAGCAGTTTGGGCAGCCTTAACTATGGCTACACCTTC
CASSLGSLNYGYTF
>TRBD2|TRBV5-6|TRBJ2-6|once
TGTGCCAGCAGCCACCAAGTCAACGCGGGAGTGGGGGTCAACGTCCTGACTTTC
CASSHQVNAGVGVNVLTF
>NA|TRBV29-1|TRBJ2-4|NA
TGCAGCGTTGGGTCCAGCATTCAGTACTTC
CSVGSSIQYF
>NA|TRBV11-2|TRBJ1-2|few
TGTGCCAGCAGCTTAGTGGCGGGGGCAAACTATGGCTACACCTTC
CASSLVAGANYGYTF
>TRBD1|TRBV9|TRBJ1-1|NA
TGTGCCAGCAGCGCCCAGACAGGGGGCGAGGCTGAAGCTTTCTTT
CASSAQTGGEAEAFF
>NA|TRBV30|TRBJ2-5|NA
TGTGCCTGGAGTGTTGGGGGCCCCAGAGAGACCCAGTACTTC
CAWSVGGPRETQYF
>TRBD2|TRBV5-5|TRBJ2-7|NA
TGTGCCAGCAGCTTCAGGCTAGCGGGAAGTTCTCTACCCGAGCAGTACTTC
CASSFRLAGSSLPEQYF
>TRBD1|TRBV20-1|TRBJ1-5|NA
TGCAGTGCTAGTTCAGGGGGCGTGAATCAGCCCCAGCATTTT
CSASSGGVNQPQHF